The present T cell receptor beta chain was sequenced within a study of cytomegalovirus exposure and HLA in healthy donors. General observations from the study: In the analysis, some V segments, TRBV6-2 and TRBV6-3 included, were excluded as indistinguishable.

A multiplex PCR was run with 60 Vbeta primers and 13 Jbeta primers. TCRdb keeps only in-frame clones here, not all; method: immunoSEQ multiplex PCR. The sample has roughly 100,000 clones, approximately 83% seen once. This clone was picked up one time. Its antigen remains unidentified. V gave up 1 base and J gave up 2 bases, with 9 bases separating them. Looked up from germline, CDR1 is SNHLY and CDR2 is FYNNEI. The length of the CDR3 is 14 residues. The receptor was isolated from a female donor in good health and CMV-seropositive. Sample: PBMCs. The chain links TRBV2 to TRBJ2-7, with D possibly being TRBD2 (6 bases). The CDR3 spells CASSEVSGTYEQYF. CDR3 DNA: TGTGCCAGCAGTGAAGTTAGCGGAACCTACGAGCAGTACTTC.